The entry that follows covers one TCR beta chain sequence. Its antigen is unidentified. The CDR3 is made up of 15 amino acids. The germline V gene encodes CDR1 SGDLS and CDR2 YYNGEE. J was trimmed by 2 bases and V by 0 bases; bases with no gene match: 3. Clinical symptoms, serum thyroxine, TRAb, thyroid ultrasound and orbital computed tomography established diagnosis. What was amplified from RNA transcripts were TCR beta CDR3 regions. The TCR CDR3 first-round RT-PCR relied on the HTBI primer set. Using its own MiXCR run on the multiplex PCR reads, TCRdb lists one record per CDR3 protein. The sample contains hundreds of thousands of distinct CDR3 sequences, 13% to 15% of which appear only once. This sample was included in a study of T cells in Graves' hyperthyroidism and ophthalmopathy. Looking at the study overall: Peripheral blood collection took place at initial diagnosis, before any treatment.

Regarding the study as a whole: Most thyroid clonotypes expanded above 0.001 were also detected in blood.

The rearrangement joins TRBV9 to TRBJ2-3; 7 nucleotides agree with TRBD2. The sample comprised blood. This clonotype was sampled from a woman aged 18 to 35 with Graves' hyperthyroidism. The CDR3 nucleotides read TGTGCCAGCAGCGTAGAGGGGACTACCACAGATACGCAGTATTTT. This encodes CASSVEGTTTDTQYF. Full variable domain (outside the CDR3, taken from reference TRBV9 and TRBJ2-3): DSGVTQTPKHLITATGQRVTLRCSPRSGDLSVYWYQQSLDQGLQFLIQYYNGEERAKGNILERFSAQQFPDLHSELNLSSLELGDSALYFCASSVEGTTTDTQYFGPGTRLTVL.